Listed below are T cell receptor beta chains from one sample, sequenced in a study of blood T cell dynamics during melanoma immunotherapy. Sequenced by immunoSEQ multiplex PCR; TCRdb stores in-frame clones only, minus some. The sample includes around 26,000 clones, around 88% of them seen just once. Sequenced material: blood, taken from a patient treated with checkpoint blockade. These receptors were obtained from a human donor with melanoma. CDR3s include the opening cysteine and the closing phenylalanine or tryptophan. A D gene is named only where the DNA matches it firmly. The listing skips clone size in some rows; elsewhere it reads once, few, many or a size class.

CSVGREGGEAFF TGCAGCGTTGGCAGGGAGGGTGGAGAAGCTTTCTTT TRBV29-1 . TRBJ1-1 .
CASSPGLAGVERQYF TGTGCCAGCAGTCCTGGACTAGCGGGAGTTGAGAGGCAGTACTTC TRBV2 TRBD2 TRBJ2-7 .
CSVPILAPETQYF TGCAGCGTTCCCATTCTAGCGCCGGAGACCCAGTACTTC TRBV29-1 . TRBJ2-5 .
CASSDGTASTDTQYF TGTGCCAGCAGTGACGGGACAGCTAGCACAGATACGCAGTATTTT TRBV6-1 TRBD1 TRBJ2-3 .
CASSIAPGLRNTEAFF TGTGCCAGTAGTATAGCGCCAGGGTTAAGGAACACTGAAGCTTTCTTT TRBV19 . TRBJ1-1 .
CASSLEGGTYNEQFF TGCGCCAGCAGCTTGGAGGGAGGCACTTACAATGAGCAGTTCTTC TRBV5-1 . TRBJ2-1 .
CASSQDTGRVNTIYF TGCGCCAGCAGCCAAGATACAGGGAGAGTAAACACCATATATTTT TRBV4-1 . TRBJ1-3 few
CSVDGQGVLETQYF TGCAGCGTTGACGGACAGGGGGTTTTGGAGACCCAGTACTTC TRBV29-1 TRBD1 TRBJ2-5 .
CAWTLPLAGYEQYF TGTGCCTGGACTCTCCCGCTAGCGGGCTACGAGCAGTACTTC TRBV30 TRBD2 TRBJ2-7 .
CASSPLWEQYF TGTGCCAGCAGCCCCCTATGGGAGCAGTACTTC TRBV11-2 . TRBJ2-7 few
CASSLVGAPRAGELFF TGCGCCAGCAGCTTGGTTGGGGCCCCGAGGGCCGGGGAGCTGTTTTTT TRBV5-1 . TRBJ2-2 .
CASSLDLLAGELFF TGCGCCAGCAGCTTGGATCTGCTGGCCGGGGAGCTGTTTTTT TRBV5-1 . TRBJ2-2 .
CATRPGINTEAFF TGTGCCACCCGCCCAGGGATAAACACTGAAGCTTTCTTT TRBV15 . TRBJ1-1 .
CASSLLTGGRKNTEAFF TGTGCCAGCAGCCTTCTTACAGGGGGCCGGAAGAACACTGAAGCTTTCTTT TRBV14 TRBD1 TRBJ1-1 .
CASSSLTGQFF TGTGCCAGCAGCTCGCTGACTGGGCAGTTCTTC TRBV6-5 . TRBJ2-1 .
CASRGTAYNEQFF TGTGCCAGCAGGGGGACAGCCTACAATGAGCAGTTCTTC TRBV6-5 TRBD1 TRBJ2-1 .
CASTTAYTQYF TGTGCCAGTACAACCGCCTATACGCAGTATTTT TRBV19 . TRBJ2-3 once
CASSARYYEQYF TGTGCCAGCAGTGCAAGATACTACGAGCAGTACTTC TRBV6-1 . TRBJ2-7 .
CASNYPNSMNTEAFF TGCGCCAGCAATTATCCCAATTCGATGAACACTGAAGCTTTCTTT TRBV10-2 . TRBJ1-1 once
CASSFTGNYGYTF TGTGCCAGCAGTTTCACAGGGAACTATGGCTACACCTTC TRBV27 . TRBJ1-2 few
CASSPLSYNEQFF TGCGCCAGCAGCCCACTCTCCTACAATGAGCAGTTCTTC TRBV5-1 . TRBJ2-1 once
CASSLSGGNQPQHF TGTGCCAGCAGTTTATCGGGGGGCAATCAGCCCCAGCATTTT TRBV27 . TRBJ1-5 .
CASSLWGGTNEKLFF TGTGCCAGCAGTTTATGGGGTGGGACTAATGAAAAACTGTTTTTT TRBV28 . TRBJ1-4 .
CASSIDIARDTQYF TGCGCCAGCAGCATTGACATTGCAAGGGATACGCAGTATTTT TRBV5-1 . TRBJ2-3 .